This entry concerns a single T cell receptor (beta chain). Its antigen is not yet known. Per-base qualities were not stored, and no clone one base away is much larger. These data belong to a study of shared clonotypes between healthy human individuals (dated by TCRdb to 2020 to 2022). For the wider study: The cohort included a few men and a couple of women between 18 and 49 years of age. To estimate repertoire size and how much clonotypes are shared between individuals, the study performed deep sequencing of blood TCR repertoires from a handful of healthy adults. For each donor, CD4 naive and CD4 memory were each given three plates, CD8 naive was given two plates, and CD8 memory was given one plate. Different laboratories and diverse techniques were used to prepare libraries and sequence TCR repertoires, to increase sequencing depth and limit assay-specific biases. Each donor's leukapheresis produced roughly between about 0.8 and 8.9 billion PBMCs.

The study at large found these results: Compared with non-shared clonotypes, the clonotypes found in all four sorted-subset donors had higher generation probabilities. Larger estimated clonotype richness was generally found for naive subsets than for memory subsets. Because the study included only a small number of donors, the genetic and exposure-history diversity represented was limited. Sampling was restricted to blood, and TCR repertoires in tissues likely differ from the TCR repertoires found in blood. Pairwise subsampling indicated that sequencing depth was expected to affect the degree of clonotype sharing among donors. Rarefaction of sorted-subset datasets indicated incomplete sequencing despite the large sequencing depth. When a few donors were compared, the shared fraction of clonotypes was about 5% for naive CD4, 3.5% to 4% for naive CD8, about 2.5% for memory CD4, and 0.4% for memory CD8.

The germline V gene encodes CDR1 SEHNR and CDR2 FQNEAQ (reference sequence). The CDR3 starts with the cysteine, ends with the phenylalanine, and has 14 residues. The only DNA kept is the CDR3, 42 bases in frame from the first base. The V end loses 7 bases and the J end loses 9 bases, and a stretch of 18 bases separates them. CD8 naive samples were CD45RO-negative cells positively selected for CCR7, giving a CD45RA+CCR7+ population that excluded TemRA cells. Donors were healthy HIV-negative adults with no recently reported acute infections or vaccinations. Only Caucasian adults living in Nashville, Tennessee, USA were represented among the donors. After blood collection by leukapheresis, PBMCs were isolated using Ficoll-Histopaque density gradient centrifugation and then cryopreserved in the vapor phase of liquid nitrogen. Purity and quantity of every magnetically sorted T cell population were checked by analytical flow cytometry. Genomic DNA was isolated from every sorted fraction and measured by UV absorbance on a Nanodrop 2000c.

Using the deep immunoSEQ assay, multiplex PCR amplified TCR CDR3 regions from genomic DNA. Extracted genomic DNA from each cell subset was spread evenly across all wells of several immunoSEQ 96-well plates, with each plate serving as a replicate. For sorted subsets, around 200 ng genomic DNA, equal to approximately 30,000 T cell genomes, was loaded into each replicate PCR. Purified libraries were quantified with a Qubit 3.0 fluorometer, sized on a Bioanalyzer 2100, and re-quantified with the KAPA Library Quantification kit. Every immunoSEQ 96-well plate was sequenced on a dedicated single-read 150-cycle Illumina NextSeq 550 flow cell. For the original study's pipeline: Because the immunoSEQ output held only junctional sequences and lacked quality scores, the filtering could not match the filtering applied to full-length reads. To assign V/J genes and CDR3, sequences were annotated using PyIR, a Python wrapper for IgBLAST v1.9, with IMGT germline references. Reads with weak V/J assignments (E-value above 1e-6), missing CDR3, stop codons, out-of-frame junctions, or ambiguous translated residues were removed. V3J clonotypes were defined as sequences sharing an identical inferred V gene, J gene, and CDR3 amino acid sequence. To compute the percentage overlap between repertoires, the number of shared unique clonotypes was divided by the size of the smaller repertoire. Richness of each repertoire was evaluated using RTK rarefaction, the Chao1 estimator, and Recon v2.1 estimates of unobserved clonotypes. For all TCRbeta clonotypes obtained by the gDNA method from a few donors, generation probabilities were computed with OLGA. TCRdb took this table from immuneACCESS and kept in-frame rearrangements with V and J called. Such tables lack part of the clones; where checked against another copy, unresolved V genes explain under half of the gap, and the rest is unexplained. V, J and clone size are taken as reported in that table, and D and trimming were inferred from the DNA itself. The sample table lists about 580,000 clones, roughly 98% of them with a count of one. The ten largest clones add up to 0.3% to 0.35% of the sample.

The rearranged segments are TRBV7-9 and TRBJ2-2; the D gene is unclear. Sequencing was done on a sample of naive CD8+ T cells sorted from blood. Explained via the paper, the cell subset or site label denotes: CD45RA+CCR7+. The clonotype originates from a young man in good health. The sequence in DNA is TGTGCCAGCATCACCGGGCCCCCGAACCGGGAGCTGTTTTTT. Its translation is CASITGPPNRELFF.